This T cell receptor (beta chain) was captured by sequencing in a study of beta chain features in type 1 diabetes. Heparinised blood was drawn once per donor, averaging roughly 120 mL. All of the isolated RNA was reverse transcribed, so expressed TCRB transcripts were sequenced. Method: immunoSEQ multiplex PCR; TCRdb's copy keeps in-frame clones and lacks some. The sample carries 240,000 or so clones, 20% recorded once. The CDR3 is 14 amino acids. V lost 6 bases and J lost 3, with 15 bases in between. The germline gives CDR1 MGHDK, CDR2 SYGVNS. Study conclusions and caveats: Shorter TCRB CDR3s, moderately but significantly so, were found in Type 1 diabetes patients in all four CD4+ subsets. Among patients, naive, central memory and Treg TCRB repertoires appeared more similar than among healthy donors. Insertions were fewer and deletions more numerous at VDJ junctions in type 1 diabetes patients.

This clone has only a few counts. Its antigen is not identified. The source of this sequence is a woman between 35 and 50 years old with type 1 diabetes. The genes are TRBV25-1 and TRBJ2-7, with no clear D. Specimen: naive CD4+ T cells from blood. The CDR3 loop is CASSQPGPLYEQYF. The CDR3 region has the DNA TGTGCCAGCAGCCAGCCAGGCCCTCTCTACGAGCAGTACTTC.